What follows are 26 T cell receptor beta chains derived from one specimen sequenced in a study of molecular identifiers for immune sequencing clone quantification. TCRdb independently ran MiXCR on the PCR reads; one entry per CDR3 protein. Seen here are fewer than 25,000 distinct CDR3 sequences, 20% to 25% observed once, and the top ten hold about 6%. Sequencing was carried out using naive CD8+ T cells from blood, with Jurkat cell RNA spiked in. The subset here: FACS-sorted CD8+CD4-CCR7+CD45RA+ naive T cells. The receptors originated from a human donor in good health. Some libraries in this study had Jurkat cell RNA spiked in.

This clonotype was found many times. The V and J genes are TRBV7-2 and TRBJ2-7; TRBD1 aligns across 7 bases. The germline gives CDR1 SGHTA, CDR2 FQGNSA. CDR3 length equals 12 residues. Losses at the gene ends were 6 bases for V and 6 bases for J; bases not matched to a gene: 5. The CDR3 loop reads CASSPGTVEQYF. The DNA for the CDR3 is TGTGCCAGCAGTCCCGGGACAGTCGAGCAGTACTTC.

This clonotype was detected many times. This chain connects TRBV11-3 to TRBJ2-3; 8 bases are a match to TRBD2. The CDR3 contains 16 residues. V gave up 6 bases and J gave up 4 bases; unmatched junction bases: 12. Germline CDR1 reads SGHNT; CDR2 reads YENEEA. CDR3 sequence reads: CASSSDSGKDADTQYF. DNA for the CDR3: TGTGCCAGCAGTTCCGATAGCGGGAAAGATGCAGATACGCAGTATTTT.

In this sample, this clonotype turned up many times. This sequence joins TRBV7-9 and TRBJ2-7; 9 bases are shared with TRBD2. This CDR3 spans 14 amino acids. The V and J ends lost 7 bases and 1 base, in that order; junction bases with no gene match: 5. CDR1 and CDR2 from the germline V gene are SEHNR and FQNEAQ (reference sequence). The chain's CDR3 is CASTPAGGSYEQYF. The CDR3 DNA sequence: TGTGCCAGCACACCAGCGGGAGGATCCTACGAGCAGTACTTC. Complete variable domain (other parts from reference TRBV7-9 and TRBJ2-7): DTGVSQNPRHKITKRGQNVTFRCDPISEHNRLYWYRQTLGQGPEFLTYFQNEAQLEKSRLLSDRFSAERPKGSFSTLEIQRTEQGDSAMYLCASTPAGGSYEQYFGPGTRLTVT.

This clonotype appeared a few times. CDR3 residues: CASSHGLAIYEQFF. CDR3 DNA sequence: TGTGCCAGCAGCCACGGACTAGCGATATATGAGCAGTTCTTC. The chain is built from TRBV7-9 and TRBJ2-1; 9 bases line up with TRBD2. V trimming: 5 bases; J trimming: 8 bases; junction bases outside the gene matches: 7. CDR1 is SEHNR, CDR2 FQNEAQ, per germline (reference sequence). The CDR3 consists of 14 residues.

In this sample, this clonotype turned up once. A much bigger clone sits one base away, suggesting this may be a read error. The J gene is TRBJ2-1, the V gene TRBV7-9; maybe TRBD2 (6 bases). The germline gives CDR1 SEHNR, CDR2 FQNEAQ (reference sequence). This CDR3 contains 17 residues. V dropped 4 bases and J dropped 3 bases, with 19 bases sitting between them. The CDR3 here is CASSSRTGGVYYNEQFF. CDR3 DNA: TGTGCCAGCAGCTCTCGGACTGGCGGGGTTTACTACAATGAGCAGTTCTTC.

This clonotype occurred many times. This rearrangement joins TRBV20-1 to TRBJ1-1; D gene uncertain. Deletions cut 0 bases from V and 3 bases from J, with 11 bases between. The CDR3 has 14 residues. Per the germline V gene, CDR1 is DFQATT and CDR2 is SNEGSKA (reference sequence). CDR3 sequence reads: CSARDWGKHTEAFF. In DNA, the CDR3 is TGCAGTGCTAGAGATTGGGGAAAACACACTGAAGCTTTCTTT.

This clonotype is labeled as medium-sized (0.01 to 0.1%). The chain is built from TRBV14 and TRBJ2-7; a possible D gene is TRBD2 (6 bases). The CDR3 runs to 14 residues. Germline V lookup: CDR1 SGHDN, CDR2 FVKESK. V shed 4 bases and J shed 4 bases, with 14 bases lying between them. The chain's CDR3 is CASSRDSSWYEQYF. The CDR3 DNA sequence: TGTGCCAGCAGCCGGGACTCAAGCTGGTACGAGCAGTACTTC.

By share, this clonotype counts as medium-sized (0.01 to 0.1%). This chain connects TRBV9 to TRBJ2-1; D gene uncertain. The germline CDR1 and CDR2 sequences are SGDLS and YYNGEE. Trimming stripped 3 bases from V and 4 bases from J, with 8 bases between. The CDR3 covers 13 residues. This CDR3 is CASSAAIYNEQFF. As DNA, the CDR3 is TGTGCCAGCAGCGCGGCAATTTACAATGAGCAGTTCTTC.

This clonotype was counted many times. The chain combines TRBV20-1 with TRBJ1-2; D gene ambiguous. This CDR3 contains 12 residues. V gave up 1 base and J gave up 4 bases, with 7 bases separating them. Per germline, CDR1 DFQATT and CDR2 SNEGSKA (reference sequence). As DNA, the CDR3 is TGCAGTGCTAGAGTCCAACTCTATGGCTACACCTTC. It yields the protein CSARVQLYGYTF.

Comments on this clonotype: A much larger clone sits a single nucleotide away, making a read error possible. The chain recombines TRBV7-8 with TRBJ2-7, with D perhaps matching TRBD2 (5 bases). The V gene's germline CDR1 is SGHVS and CDR2 FQNEAQ. CDR3 size: 13 residues. The chain's CDR3 is CAGSLASLYEQYF. CDR3 coding DNA: TGTGCCGGCAGCTTAGCGAGTCTGTACGAGCAGTACTTC.

This clonotype was detected ten times or more. The chain employs TRBV7-8 and TRBJ2-1, with 16 bases lining up with TRBD2. V trimming: 3 bases; J trimming: 5 bases; junction bases outside the gene matches: 13. The CDR3 contains 20 residues. Looked up from germline, CDR1 is SGHVS and CDR2 is FQNEAQ. CDR3 protein: CASSLMPGTSGRAGDNEQFF. The CDR3 coding sequence is TGTGCCAGCAGCTTGATGCCCGGGACTAGCGGGAGGGCCGGGGACAATGAGCAGTTCTTC.

This sequence joins TRBV2 and TRBJ2-1, with TRBD2 matching 13 bases. V lost 10 bases to trimming and J lost 7 bases; unmatched junction nucleotides: 13. The CDR3 runs to 16 residues. CDR1 is SNHLY and CDR2 is FYNNEI in the germline V gene. The CDR3, as DNA: TGTGCCACCCTCGGGACTAGCGGGGTGGGGTGGAATGAGCAGTTCTTC. Translating gives CATLGTSGVGWNEQFF.

This clonotype was recorded many times. The chain couples TRBV4-3 to TRBJ2-5; D may correspond to TRBD1 or TRBD2 (5 bases each). Germline-derived CDR1 and CDR2 are LGHNA and YSLEER. The CDR3 is 14 residues long. Between the trimmed V and J ends, which lost 2 bases and 5 bases, there was a span of 12 bases. This CDR3 reads CASSQSLGVETQYF. As DNA, the CDR3 is TGCGCCAGCAGCCAAAGCCTGGGGGTGGAGACCCAGTACTTC.

This clonotype was seen many times. This chain links TRBV7-9 with TRBJ2-5; the D is unclear. CDR1 is SEHNR and CDR2 is FQNEAQ in the germline V gene (reference sequence). CDR3 length equals 15 residues. V was shortened by 0 bases and J by 3 bases, with 11 bases between the two germline ends. CDR3 sequence (DNA): TGTGCCAGCAGCTTAGCATTTACGGCAGAAGAGACCCAGTACTTC. This sequence encodes CASSLAFTAEETQYF.

This clonotype was observed a few times. The gene calls are TRBV27 and TRBJ1-1; D unresolved. There are 15 residues in the CDR3. Germline V gives CDR1 MNHEY, CDR2 SMNVEV (reference sequence). Trimming took 8 bases from V and 1 from J, leaving 17 bases between them. The CDR3 here is CASRTTPVANTEAFF. CDR3 DNA sequence: TGTGCCAGCCGAACAACGCCGGTGGCGAACACTGAAGCTTTCTTT.

This clonotype has ten or more counts. CDR3 protein: CASSQWGGETQYF. In nucleotides, the CDR3 is TGTGCCAGCAGCCAGTGGGGCGGGGAGACGCAGTATTTT. The chain couples TRBV14 to TRBJ2-3; TRBD2 is a possible D gene (6 bases). CDR3 length: 13 residues. Germline V lookup: CDR1 SGHDN, CDR2 FVKESK. The V end was cut by 3 bases, the J end by 9 bases, with 13 bases between. The full variable domain, rest sourced from reference TRBV14 and TRBJ2-3, is EAGVTQFPSHSVIEKGQTVTLRCDPISGHDNLYWYRRVMGKEIKFLLHFVKESKQDESGMPNNRFLAERTGGTYSTLKVQPAELEDSGVYFCASSQWGGETQYFGPGTRLTVL.

This clonotype was recorded a few times. A much larger clone lies a single base off, so this may be a read error. The V gene is TRBV20-1, the J gene TRBJ2-1; D unclear. This CDR3 region has 17 residues. The V gene's germline CDR1 is DFQATT and CDR2 SNEGSKA (reference sequence). The CDR3 loop is CSARDWSRSPSYNEQSF. CDR3 DNA sequence: TGCAGTGCTAGAGATTGGAGTCGGAGCCCTTCCTACAATGAGCAGTCCTTC.

By share, this clonotype counts as medium-sized. This chain links TRBV29-1 with TRBJ2-7; D uncertain. Germline V lookup: CDR1 SQVTM, CDR2 ANQGSEA. This CDR3 comprises 14 residues. Trimming pared 4 bases from V and 2 bases from J, leaving 15 bases between. This chain's CDR3 is CSVVGGQRAYEQYF. The CDR3 nucleotides are TGCAGCGTTGTGGGCGGTCAGCGCGCCTACGAGCAGTACTTC.

CDR3 protein: CASSPPSGRETQYF. DNA of the CDR3: TGTGCCAGCTCACCACCGTCGGGAAGGGAGACGCAGTATTTT. V and J are TRBV18 and TRBJ2-3, with D perhaps matching TRBD2 (5 bases). V lost 0 bases to trimming and J lost 9 bases, with 13 bases between them. The CDR3 loop spans 14 amino acids. Germline CDR1 reads KGHSH; CDR2 reads LQKENI. The whole variable domain, filled in from reference TRBV18 and TRBJ2-3, reads NAGVMQNPRHLVRRRGQEARLRCSPMKGHSHVYWYRQLPEEGLKFMVYLQKENIIDESGMPKERFSAEFPKEGPSILRIQQVVRGDSAAYFCASSPPSGRETQYFGPGTRLTVL.

This clonotype was recorded many times. V is TRBV29-1 and J is TRBJ2-7; weak D call: TRBD1 (6 bases). CDR1 is SQVTM and CDR2 is ANQGSEA in the germline V gene. V was pared by 6 bases and J by 6 bases, with 15 bases between. This CDR3 is built from 12 residues. This chain's CDR3 is CSVRSQGSEQYF. In DNA form, the CDR3 reads TGCAGCGTGCGCTCACAGGGATCCGAGCAGTACTTC.

Judged by abundance, this clonotype is medium-sized. The chain couples TRBV15 to TRBJ2-7; D might be TRBD1 (6 bases). Trimming pared 3 bases from V and 2 bases from J, leaving 17 bases between. The CDR3 consists of 16 residues. From germline, CDR1 is LNHNV and CDR2 YYDKDF (reference sequence). The CDR3 coding sequence is TGTGCCACCAGCAGCGCAAGCAGGGGTATGGCCTACGAGCAGTACTTC. Amino acid sequence: CATSSASRGMAYEQYF. Drawing the rest from reference TRBV15 and TRBJ2-7, the complete variable domain is DAMVIQNPRYQVTQFGKPVTLSCSQTLNHNVMYWYQQKSSQAPKLLFHYYDKDFNNEADTPDNFQSRRPNTSFCFLDIRSPGLGDTAMYLCATSSASRGMAYEQYFGPGTRLTVT.

Notes on this clonotype: A read error may be the cause here, since a much bigger clone is one base away. The chain carries TRBV28 and TRBJ2-1; D may be TRBD2 (5 bases). CDR1 and CDR2 from the germline V gene are MDHEN and SYDVKM. The CDR3 runs to 15 residues. Trimming pared 5 bases from V and 3 bases from J, leaving 14 bases between. The CDR3 sequence: CASSAGISIYNEQFF. The CDR3, as DNA: TGTGCCAGCAGTGCCGGGATTAGCATCTACAATGAGCAGTTCTTC.

This clonotype was detected ten times or more. This chain uses TRBV9 with TRBJ2-2; unclear D gene. CDR3 length equals 14 residues. Germline CDR1 SGDLS, CDR2 YYNGEE. Trimming took off 3 bases at V and 0 bases at J, with 6 bases between the two ends. The CDR3 is CASSGVPNTGELFF. The DNA of the CDR3 is TGTGCCAGCAGCGGGGTCCCGAACACCGGGGAGCTGTTTTTT.

There are many counts of this clonotype. V usage is TRBV6-2 or TRBV6-3 and J usage is TRBJ2-1, with D hard to call. Germline CDR1 is MNHEY and CDR2 is SVGEGT. The length of the CDR3 is 11 residues. Trimming removed 0 bases from V and 7 bases from J, with 1 base in between. The CDR3 sequence: CASSYSNEQFF. As DNA, the CDR3 is TGTGCCAGCAGTTACTCAAATGAGCAGTTCTTC.

This clonotype was picked up many times. The chain recombines TRBV7-8 with TRBJ2-7, with 8 bases identical to TRBD2. Trimming took 11 bases from V and 4 from J; bases not matched to a gene: 10. Germline assignment: CDR1 SGHVS and CDR2 FQNEAQ. This CDR3 is built from 13 residues. Here the CDR3 DNA reads TGTGCCCTCGGGGGGGCCCACCGGTACGAGCAGTACTTC. Protein sequence: CALGGAHRYEQYF.

This clonotype is medium-sized within its sample. This chain links TRBV5-5 with TRBJ2-1; perhaps TRBD2 as D (5 bases). V was cut by 0 bases and J by 4 bases, with 17 bases left in between. This CDR3 is built from 17 residues. Looked up from germline, CDR1 is SGHKS and CDR2 is YYEKEE (reference sequence). CDR3 coding DNA: TGTGCCAGCAGCTTGGTCTGGGTAAGAGGGATATACAATGAGCAGTTCTTC. The encoded protein is CASSLVWVRGIYNEQFF.